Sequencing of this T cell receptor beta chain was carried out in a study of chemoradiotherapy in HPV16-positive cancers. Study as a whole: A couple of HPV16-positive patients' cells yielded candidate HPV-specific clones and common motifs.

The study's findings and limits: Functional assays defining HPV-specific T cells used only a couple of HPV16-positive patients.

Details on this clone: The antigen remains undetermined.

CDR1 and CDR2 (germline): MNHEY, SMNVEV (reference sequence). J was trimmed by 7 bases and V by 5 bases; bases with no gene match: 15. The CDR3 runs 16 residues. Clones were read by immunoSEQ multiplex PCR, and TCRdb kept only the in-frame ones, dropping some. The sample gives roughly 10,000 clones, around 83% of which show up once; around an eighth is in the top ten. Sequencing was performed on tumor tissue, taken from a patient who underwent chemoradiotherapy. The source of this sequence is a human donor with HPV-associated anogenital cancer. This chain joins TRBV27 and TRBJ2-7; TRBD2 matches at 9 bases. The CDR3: CASSNFLTSGLKEQYF. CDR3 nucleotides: TGTGCCAGCAGTAATTTCCTGACTAGCGGTCTTAAAGAGCAGTACTTC.